These T cell receptor beta chains were read from a single sample in a study of cytomegalovirus exposure and HLA in healthy donors. Assay: immunoSEQ multiplex PCR; the TCRdb copy retains only in-frame clones and omits some. This table has some 170,000 clones, about 80% appearing once. Sample: PBMCs. Receptor source: a woman between 45 and 60 years old in good health and CMV-seronegative. CDR3s include the opening cysteine and the closing phenylalanine or tryptophan. The D gene is left open where the match is weak. Size is omitted from some rows. Given values are once, few, many or a class for expanded clones.

length	size	V	J	D	DNA	CDR3
13	.	TRBV7-2	TRBJ1-1	.	TGTGCCAGCAGCCGCGGGACGGAGACTAAAGCTTTCTTT	CASSRGTETKAFF
13	.	TRBV9	TRBJ1-5	.	TGTGCCAGCAGCGTAAGCGTCGGGCAGCCCCAGCATTTT	CASSVSVGQPQHF
16	.	TRBV7-8	TRBJ2-2	TRBD2	TGTGCCACCGCTCGGACTAGCCCCAGGGACACCGGGGAGCTGTTTTTT	CATARTSPRDTGELFF
15	.	TRBV11-2	TRBJ2-7	TRBD2	TGTGCCAGCAGACGACTAGCGGGATTAGACTACGAGCAGTACTTC	CASRRLAGLDYEQYF
17	.	TRBV5-1	TRBJ2-7	TRBD2	TGCGCCAGCAGCTTGGCCCCTAGCGGGAGCTTTCCCTACGAGCAGTACTTC	CASSLAPSGSFPYEQYF
13	.	TRBV5-1	TRBJ1-1	TRBD1	TGCGCCAGCTTCGGGGACAGGCACACTGAAGCTTTCTTT	CASFGDRHTEAFF
16	.	TRBV19	TRBJ1-6	TRBD1	TGTGCCAGTAGTGACCCAGGGGGCTCCTATAATTCACCCCTCCACTTT	CASSDPGGSYNSPLHF
14	.	TRBV29-1	TRBJ2-1	.	TGCAGCGTTGTGGCGCAGGTTACCTACAATGAGCAGTTCTTC	CSVVAQVTYNEQFF
13	.	TRBV9	TRBJ2-1	TRBD1	TGTGCCAGCAGCCTTGGGACAGGGAATGAGCAGTTCTTC	CASSLGTGNEQFF
15	.	TRBV28	TRBJ1-6	TRBD1	TGTGCCACCTATGGGTCGACAGGGGGCATGTCACCCCTCCACTTT	CATYGSTGGMSPLHF
12	.	TRBV5-6	TRBJ1-1	.	TGTGCCAGCGGGAGGGGGAACACTGAAGCTTTCTTT	CASGRGNTEAFF
16	.	TRBV5-4	TRBJ1-2	.	TGTGCCAGCAGCTTCCCCGGGACACCTCTTTCCTATGGCTACACCTTC	CASSFPGTPLSYGYTF
18	.	TRBV11-1	TRBJ2-7	.	TGTGCCAGCAGCTTCCCTACGAAGGGGGACACCGAAACCTACGAGCAGTACTTC	CASSFPTKGDTETYEQYF
16	.	TRBV6-4	TRBJ2-1	TRBD2	TGTGCCAGCAGTGACCGACCCGGGAGGGGGTATGCGGAGCAGTTCTTC	CASSDRPGRGYAEQFF
12	few	TRBV19	TRBJ1-5	TRBD1	TGTGCCGGTAAGACAGGGAACCAGCCCCAGCATTTT	CAGKTGNQPQHF
17	.	TRBV9	TRBJ2-5	TRBD2	TGTGCCAGCAGCGTAGGAGGTAGCGGGAGGGCCCAAGAGACCCAGTACTTC	CASSVGGSGRAQETQYF
13	.	TRBV28	TRBJ2-7	.	TGTGCCAGCAGTACTACAGGGTGGCGGGAGCAGTACTTC	CASSTTGWREQYF
12	.	TRBV6-1	TRBJ2-7	.	TGTGCCAGCATTAGGAACTACTACGAGCAGTACTTC	CASIRNYYEQYF
14	.	TRBV6-6	TRBJ1-4	TRBD1	TGTGCCAGCAGGCGGACAGGGGGGATTGAAAAACTGTTTTTT	CASRRTGGIEKLFF
14	.	TRBV5-8	TRBJ2-2	.	TGTGCCAGCAGCTTGGTTAGATACACCGGGGAGCTGTTTTTT	CASSLVRYTGELFF
15	.	TRBV4-1	TRBJ2-6	.	TGCGCCAGCAGCCAAGATAGTTCTGGGGCCAACGTCCTGACTTTC	CASSQDSSGANVLTF
16	once	TRBV4-3	TRBJ1-6	.	TGCGCCAGCAGCCAAGAATTTCGCTCCTATAATTCACCCCTCCACTTT	CASSQEFRSYNSPLHF
14	once	TRBV6-5	TRBJ2-5	.	TGTGCCAGCAGCTCCGGGGGGCGGAAAGAGACCCAGTACTTC	CASSSGGRKETQYF
12	.	TRBV28	TRBJ1-2	.	TGTGCCAGCAGTTACAGGCTTATCGGCTACACCTTC	CASSYRLIGYTF
17	.	TRBV4-3	TRBJ2-2	.	TGCGCCAGCAGCCAAGATGTCGGGACAACGAACACCGGGGAGCTGTTTTTT	CASSQDVGTTNTGELFF
16	.	TRBV5-1	TRBJ1-2	TRBD1	TGCGCCAGCAGCTTGGCTGCCTCGACAGGGAACTATGGCTACACCTTC	CASSLAASTGNYGYTF
16	.	TRBV4-3	TRBJ1-5	TRBD1	TGCGCCAGCAGCCAAGATTGGGGACAGGGCGGACAGCCCCAGCATTTT	CASSQDWGQGGQPQHF
13	.	TRBV19	TRBJ2-7	.	TGTGCCAGTAGCCAGGGTGTCTCCTACGAGCAGTACTTC	CASSQGVSYEQYF
14	few	TRBV18	TRBJ1-1	.	TGTGCCAGCTCACCGGACAGAATGAACACTGAAGCTTTCTTT	CASSPDRMNTEAFF
13	few	TRBV7-9	TRBJ1-5	.	TGTGCCAGCAGCCCGGGATACCATCAGCCCCAGCATTTT	CASSPGYHQPQHF
17	.	TRBV4-2	TRBJ1-5	.	TGTGCCAGCAGCCAAGACCTGGGGGGGTGGGGAAATCAGCCCCAGCATTTT	CASSQDLGGWGNQPQHF
15	.	TRBV5-1	TRBJ1-2	.	TGCGCCAGCAGCTTGGAGGGGGAATTGAACTATGGCTACACCTTC	CASSLEGELNYGYTF
12	.	TRBV2	TRBJ2-7	TRBD1	TGTGCCAGCCGGGACAGGATTTACGAGCAGTACTTC	CASRDRIYEQYF
14	.	TRBV5-1	TRBJ2-5	.	TGCGCCAGCAGCTTGTTTCCGGAGGGGGAGACCCAGTACTTC	CASSLFPEGETQYF
15	.	TRBV2	TRBJ2-2	.	TGTGCCAGCACGTTCGAGGGTTTGAACACCGGGGAGCTGTTTTTT	CASTFEGLNTGELFF
13	once	TRBV28	TRBJ1-1	.	TGTGCCAGCAGTTTAATGGGGGGCACTGAAGCTTTCTTT	CASSLMGGTEAFF
16	.	TRBV30	TRBJ1-1	.	TGTGCCTGGAGTGGCGCCAGGGTATCAGGATTCAGGGGAGCTTTCTTT	CAWSGARVSGFRGAFF
15	.	TRBV5-4	TRBJ2-7	TRBD2	TGTGCCAGCAGCTTGGGGACTAGCGGTACCTACGAGCAGTACTTC	CASSLGTSGTYEQYF
12	few	TRBV7-9	TRBJ1-1	.	TGTGCCAGCAGCTTAGTGGGAGGGGGAGCTTTCTTT	CASSLVGGGAFF
17	.	TRBV28	TRBJ2-1	TRBD2	TGTGCCAGCAGTACCTCCGGACTAGAGGCGACCTACAATGAGCAGTTCTTC	CASSTSGLEATYNEQFF
14	.	TRBV6-5	TRBJ1-1	TRBD1	TGTGCCAGCAGTTACACAGGGGCGAACACTGAAGCTTTCTTT	CASSYTGANTEAFF
14	.	TRBV6-1	TRBJ2-1	.	TGTGCCAGCAGTGAAAGGGGTCAGTACCATGAGCAGTTCTTC	CASSERGQYHEQFF
15	.	TRBV9	TRBJ2-1	.	TGTGCCAGCAGCCCAGGGGTCCGCAGGACCAATGAGCAGTTCTTC	CASSPGVRRTNEQFF
16	.	TRBV5-4	TRBJ1-4	TRBD1	TGTGCCAGCAGCTTGGATACGGACAGGAGTAATGAAAAACTGTTTTTT	CASSLDTDRSNEKLFF
13	.	TRBV6-4	TRBJ2-2	TRBD1	TGTGCCAGTCGACAGGGGAGTGGCGGGGAGCTGTTTTTT	CASRQGSGGELFF
15	.	TRBV7-3	TRBJ2-1	TRBD2	TGTGCCAGCAGCTTAAGGGGGGGGACTCTCAATGAGCAGTTCTTC	CASSLRGGTLNEQFF
15	.	TRBV18	TRBJ2-3	TRBD2	TGTGCCAGCTCACCACTCGGCGGGGGGGCAGATACGCAGTATTTT	CASSPLGGGADTQYF
16	.	TRBV5-1	TRBJ1-2	.	TGCGCCAGCAGCTTGGACCTAACCGGGACATTATATGGCTACACCTTC	CASSLDLTGTLYGYTF
13	few	TRBV6-5	TRBJ1-2	.	TGTGCCAGCAGCAACGTAAGCCCGCATGGCTACACCTTC	CASSNVSPHGYTF
15	.	TRBV7-2	TRBJ1-5	TRBD1	TGTGCCAGCAGCTTAGGGGACAGGTTCGATCAGCCCCAGCATTTT	CASSLGDRFDQPQHF
14	.	TRBV15	TRBJ1-1	TRBD1	TGTGCCACCAGCACGGGACAGCCGAACACTGAAGCTTTCTTT	CATSTGQPNTEAFF
13	.	TRBV5-4	TRBJ2-7	.	TGTGCCAGCAGCAGGGAGGTCCGCTACGAGCAGTACTTC	CASSREVRYEQYF
15	.	TRBV2	TRBJ1-6	.	TGTGCCAGCAGTGAAACCGGACAGTTAAGTTCACCCCTCCACTTT	CASSETGQLSSPLHF
12	.	TRBV7-9	TRBJ1-4	.	TGTGCCAGCAGCCGAGGTTATGAAAAACTGTTTTTT	CASSRGYEKLFF